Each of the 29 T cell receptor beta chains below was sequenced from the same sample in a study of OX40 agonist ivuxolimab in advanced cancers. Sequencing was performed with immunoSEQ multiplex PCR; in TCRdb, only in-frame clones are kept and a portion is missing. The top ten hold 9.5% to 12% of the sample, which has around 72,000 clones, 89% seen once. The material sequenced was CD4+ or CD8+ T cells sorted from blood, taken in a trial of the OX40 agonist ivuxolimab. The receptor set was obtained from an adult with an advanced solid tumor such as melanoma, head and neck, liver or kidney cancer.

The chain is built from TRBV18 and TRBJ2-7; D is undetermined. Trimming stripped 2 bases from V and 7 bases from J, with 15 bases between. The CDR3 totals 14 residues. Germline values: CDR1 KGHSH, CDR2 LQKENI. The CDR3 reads CASSPGIWVGEQYF. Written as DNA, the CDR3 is TGTGCCAGCTCACCAGGAATTTGGGTAGGGGAGCAGTACTTC.

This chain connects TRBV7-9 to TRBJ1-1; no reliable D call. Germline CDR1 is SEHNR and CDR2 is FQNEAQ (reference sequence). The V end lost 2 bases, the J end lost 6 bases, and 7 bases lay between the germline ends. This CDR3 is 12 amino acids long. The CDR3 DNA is TGTGCCAGCAGCTTATCGGGGTCTGAAGCTTTCTTT. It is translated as CASSLSGSEAFF.

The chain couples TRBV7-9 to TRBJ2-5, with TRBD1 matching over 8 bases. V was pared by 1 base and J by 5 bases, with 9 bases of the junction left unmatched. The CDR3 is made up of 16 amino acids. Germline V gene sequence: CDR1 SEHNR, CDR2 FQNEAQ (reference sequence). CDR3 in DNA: TGTGCCAGCAGCTTAGGTGGCCAGGGGGCCAGGGAGACCCAGTACTTC. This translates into CASSLGGQGARETQYF.

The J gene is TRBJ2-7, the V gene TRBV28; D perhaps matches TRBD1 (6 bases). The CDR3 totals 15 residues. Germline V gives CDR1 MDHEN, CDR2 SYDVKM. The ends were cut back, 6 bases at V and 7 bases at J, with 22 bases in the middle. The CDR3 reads CASRGLIRGAWEQYF. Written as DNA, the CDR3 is TGTGCCAGCAGGGGGCTAATCAGGGGTGCTTGGGAGCAGTACTTC. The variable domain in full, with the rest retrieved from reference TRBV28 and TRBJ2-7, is DVKVTQSSRYLVKRTGEKVFLECVQDMDHENMFWYRQDPGLGLRLIYFSYDVKMKEKGDIPEGYSVSREKKERFSLILESASTNQTSMYLCASRGLIRGAWEQYFGPGTRLTVT.

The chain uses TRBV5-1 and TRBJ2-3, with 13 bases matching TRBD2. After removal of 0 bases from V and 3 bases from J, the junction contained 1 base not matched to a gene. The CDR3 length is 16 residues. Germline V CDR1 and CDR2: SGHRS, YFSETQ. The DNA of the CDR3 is TGCGCCAGCAGCTTGGCGGGACTAGCGGGAACAGATACGCAGTATTTT. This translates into CASSLAGLAGTDTQYF.

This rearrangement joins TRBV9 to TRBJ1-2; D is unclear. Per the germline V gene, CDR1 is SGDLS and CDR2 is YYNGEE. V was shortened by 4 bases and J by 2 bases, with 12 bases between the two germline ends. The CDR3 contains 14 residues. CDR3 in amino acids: CASSPSRANYGYTF. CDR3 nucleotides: TGTGCCAGCAGCCCCTCAAGGGCGAACTATGGCTACACCTTC.

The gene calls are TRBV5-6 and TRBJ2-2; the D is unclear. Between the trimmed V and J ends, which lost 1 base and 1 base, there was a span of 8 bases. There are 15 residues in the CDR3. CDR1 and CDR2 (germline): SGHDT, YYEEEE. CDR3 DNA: TGTGCCAGCAGCTTGCCCCGGCGGAACACCGGGGAGCTGTTTTTT. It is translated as CASSLPRRNTGELFF. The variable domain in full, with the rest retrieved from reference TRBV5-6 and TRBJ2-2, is DAGVTQSPTHLIKTRGQQVTLRCSPKSGHDTVSWYQQALGQGPQFIFQYYEEEERQRGNFPDRFSGHQFPNYSSELNVNALLLGDSALYLCASSLPRRNTGELFFGEGSRLTVL.

CDR3 protein: CASSLKTGTFYYEQYF. The CDR3, as DNA: TGTGCCAGCAGTTTGAAGACCGGGACATTTTACTACGAGCAGTACTTC. This chain joins TRBV6-5 and TRBJ2-7; a weak D match, TRBD1 (6 bases). Germline lookup yields CDR1 MNHEY and CDR2 SVGAGI. The CDR3 has 16 amino acids. Trimming shortened V by 4 bases and J by 3 bases, and 19 bases separated the two germline ends.

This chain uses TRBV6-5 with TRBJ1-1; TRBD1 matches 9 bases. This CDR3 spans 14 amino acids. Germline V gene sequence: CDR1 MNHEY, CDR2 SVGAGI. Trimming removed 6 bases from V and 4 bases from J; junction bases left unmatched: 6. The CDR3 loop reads CASSYGTGTTEAFF. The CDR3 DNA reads TGTGCCAGCAGCTATGGGACAGGGACCACTGAAGCTTTCTTT.

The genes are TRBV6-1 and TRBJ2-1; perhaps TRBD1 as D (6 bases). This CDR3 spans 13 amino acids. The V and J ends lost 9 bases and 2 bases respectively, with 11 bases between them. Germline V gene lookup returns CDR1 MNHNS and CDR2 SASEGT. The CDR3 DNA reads TGTGCCAGTTCCGACAGGCCCTACAATGAGCAGTTCTTC. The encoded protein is CASSDRPYNEQFF.

The CDR3 reads CASSRQGRDNSPLHF. The CDR3 nucleotides are TGCGCCAGCAGCAGACAGGGCCGAGACAATTCACCCCTCCACTTT. The rearrangement joins TRBV5-1 to TRBJ1-6; 7 bases line up with TRBD1. This CDR3 spans 15 amino acids. V trimming: 4 bases; J trimming: 7 bases; junction bases outside the gene matches: 8. The V gene's germline CDR1 is SGHRS and CDR2 YFSETQ.

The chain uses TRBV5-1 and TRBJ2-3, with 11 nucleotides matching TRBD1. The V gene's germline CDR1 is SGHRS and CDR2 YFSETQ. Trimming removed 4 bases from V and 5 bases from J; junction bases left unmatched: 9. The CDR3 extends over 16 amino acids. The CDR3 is CASSSGQGADGDTQYF. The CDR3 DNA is TGCGCCAGCAGCAGTGGACAGGGGGCGGATGGAGATACGCAGTATTTT.

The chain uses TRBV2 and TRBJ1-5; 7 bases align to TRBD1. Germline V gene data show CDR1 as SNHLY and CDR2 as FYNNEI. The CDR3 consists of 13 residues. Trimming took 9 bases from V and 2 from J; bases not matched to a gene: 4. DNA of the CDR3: TGTGCCAGAGGGGGGACAGGCAATCAGCCCCAGCATTTT. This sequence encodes CARGGTGNQPQHF.

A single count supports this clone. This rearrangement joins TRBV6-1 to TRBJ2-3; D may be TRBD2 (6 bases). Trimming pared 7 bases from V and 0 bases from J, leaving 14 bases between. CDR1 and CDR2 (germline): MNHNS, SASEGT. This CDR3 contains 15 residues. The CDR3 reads CASTPAGGSTDTQYF. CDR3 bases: TGTGCCAGCACCCCGGCCGGGGGTAGCACAGATACGCAGTATTTT.

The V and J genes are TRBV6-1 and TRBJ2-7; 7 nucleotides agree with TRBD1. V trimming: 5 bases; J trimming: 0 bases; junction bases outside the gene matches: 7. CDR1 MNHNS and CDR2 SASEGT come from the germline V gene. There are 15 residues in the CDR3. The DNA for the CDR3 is TGTGCCAGCAGTCCCCAGACAGGGAGCTCCTACGAGCAGTACTTC. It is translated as CASSPQTGSSYEQYF.

CDR3 nucleotide sequence: TGTGCCAGCAGTGGACAGGGGGGAAACACCGGGGAGCTGTTTTTT. Its protein is CASSGQGGNTGELFF. This sequence joins TRBV6-4 and TRBJ2-2; 9 positions agree with TRBD1. The CDR3 loop spans 15 amino acids. Germline V gene lookup returns CDR1 MRHNA and CDR2 SNTAGT. The ends lost 4 bases at V and 2 bases at J; junction bases unmatched: 2.

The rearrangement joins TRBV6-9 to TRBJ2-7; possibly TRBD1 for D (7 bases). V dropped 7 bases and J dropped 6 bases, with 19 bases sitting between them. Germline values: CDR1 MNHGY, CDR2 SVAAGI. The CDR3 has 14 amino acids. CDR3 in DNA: TGTGCCAGCACCGCGGGACAGCCTCCTCGCGAGCAGTACTTC. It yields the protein CASTAGQPPREQYF.

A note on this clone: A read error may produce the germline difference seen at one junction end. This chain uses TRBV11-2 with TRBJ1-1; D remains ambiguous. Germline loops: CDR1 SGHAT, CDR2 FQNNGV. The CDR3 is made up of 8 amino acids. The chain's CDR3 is CASFRPLF. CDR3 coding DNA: TGTGCCAGCTTCCGGCCCCTTTTT.

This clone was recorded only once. Here the CDR3 reads CASSPRGTGIYHEQYF. CDR3 DNA sequence: TGTGCCAGCTCACCAAGGGGGACAGGGATTTACCACGAGCAGTACTTC. The gene calls are TRBV18 and TRBJ2-7, with TRBD1 matching 9 bases. This CDR3 has 16 amino acids. Germline loops: CDR1 KGHSH, CDR2 LQKENI. The V gene end was trimmed by 2 bases and the J gene end by 5 bases; junction bases not matched to a gene: 10.

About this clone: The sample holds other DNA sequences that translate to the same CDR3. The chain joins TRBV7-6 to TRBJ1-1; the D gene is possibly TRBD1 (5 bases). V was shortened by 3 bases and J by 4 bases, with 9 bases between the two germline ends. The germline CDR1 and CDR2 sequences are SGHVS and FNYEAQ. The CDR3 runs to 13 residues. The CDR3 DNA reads TGTGCCAGCAGCTTGGGGGGATTCACTGAAGCTTTCTTT. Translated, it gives CASSLGGFTEAFF.

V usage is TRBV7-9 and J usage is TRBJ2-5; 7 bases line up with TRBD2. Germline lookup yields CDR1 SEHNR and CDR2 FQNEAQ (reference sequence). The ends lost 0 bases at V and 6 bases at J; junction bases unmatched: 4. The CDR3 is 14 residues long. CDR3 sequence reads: CASSLAGGLKTQYF. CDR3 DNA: TGTGCCAGCAGCTTAGCGGGAGGGCTGAAGACCCAGTACTTC.

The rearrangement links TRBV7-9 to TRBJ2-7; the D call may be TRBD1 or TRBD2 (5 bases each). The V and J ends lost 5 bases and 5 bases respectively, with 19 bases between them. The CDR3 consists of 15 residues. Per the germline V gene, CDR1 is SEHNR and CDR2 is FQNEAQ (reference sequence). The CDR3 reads CASSLPRDARNEQYF. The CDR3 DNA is TGTGCCAGCAGCCTACCCCGGGACGCAAGGAACGAGCAGTACTTC. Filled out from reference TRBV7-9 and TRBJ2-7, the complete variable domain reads DTGVSQNPRHKITKRGQNVTFRCDPISEHNRLYWYRQTLGQGPEFLTYFQNEAQLEKSRLLSDRFSAERPKGSFSTLEIQRTEQGDSAMYLCASSLPRDARNEQYFGPGTRLTVT.

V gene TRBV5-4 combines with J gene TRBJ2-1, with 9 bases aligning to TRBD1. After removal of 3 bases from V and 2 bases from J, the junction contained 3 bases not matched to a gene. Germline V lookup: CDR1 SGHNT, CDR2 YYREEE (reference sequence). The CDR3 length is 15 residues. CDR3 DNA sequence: TGTGCCAGCAGCTCGGGACAGGGCACCTACAATGAGCAGTTCTTC. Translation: CASSSGQGTYNEQFF.

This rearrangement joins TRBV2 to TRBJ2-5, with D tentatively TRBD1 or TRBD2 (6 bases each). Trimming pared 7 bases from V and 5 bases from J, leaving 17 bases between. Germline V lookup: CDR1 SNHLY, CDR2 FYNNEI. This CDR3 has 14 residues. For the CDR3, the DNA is TGTGCCAGCACCTCTTTAGTAGGGGGGGAGACCCAGTACTTC. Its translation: CASTSLVGGETQYF.

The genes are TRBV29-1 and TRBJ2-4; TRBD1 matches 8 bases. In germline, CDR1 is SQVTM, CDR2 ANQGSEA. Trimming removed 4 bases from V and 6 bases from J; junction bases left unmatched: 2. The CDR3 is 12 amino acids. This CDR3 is CSVVDRVNIQYF. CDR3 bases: TGCAGCGTTGTGGACAGGGTAAACATTCAGTACTTC.

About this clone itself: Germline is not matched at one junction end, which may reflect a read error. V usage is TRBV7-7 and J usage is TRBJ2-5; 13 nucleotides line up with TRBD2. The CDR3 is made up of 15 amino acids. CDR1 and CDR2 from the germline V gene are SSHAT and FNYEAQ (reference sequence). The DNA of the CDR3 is TGTGCTAGCAGCTTAAGGACTAGCGGGAGAGAGACCCAGTACTTC. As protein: CASSLRTSGRETQYF.

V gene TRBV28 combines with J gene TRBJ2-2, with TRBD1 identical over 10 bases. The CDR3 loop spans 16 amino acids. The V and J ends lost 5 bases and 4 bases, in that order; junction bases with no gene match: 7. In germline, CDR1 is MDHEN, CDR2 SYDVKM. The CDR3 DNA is TGTGCCAGCAGTCCCGGGACAGGGGATACCACCGGGGAGCTGTTTTTT. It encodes CASSPGTGDTTGELFF. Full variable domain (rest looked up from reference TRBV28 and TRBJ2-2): DVKVTQSSRYLVKRTGEKVFLECVQDMDHENMFWYRQDPGLGLRLIYFSYDVKMKEKGDIPEGYSVSREKKERFSLILESASTNQTSMYLCASSPGTGDTTGELFFGEGSRLTVL.

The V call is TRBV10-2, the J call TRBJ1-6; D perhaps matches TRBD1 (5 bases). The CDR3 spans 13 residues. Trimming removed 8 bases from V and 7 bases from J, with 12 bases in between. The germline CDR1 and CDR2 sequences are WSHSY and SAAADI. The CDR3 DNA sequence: TGCGCCAGCTCGGGACTAATCAATTCACCCCTCCACTTT. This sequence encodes CASSGLINSPLHF.

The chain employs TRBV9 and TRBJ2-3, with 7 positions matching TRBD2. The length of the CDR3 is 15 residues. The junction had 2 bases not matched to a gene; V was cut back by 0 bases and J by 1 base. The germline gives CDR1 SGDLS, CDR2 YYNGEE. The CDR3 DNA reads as TGTGCCAGCAGCGTAGACGCGGGAGGCACAGATACGCAGTATTTT. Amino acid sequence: CASSVDAGGTDTQYF.